The clone carrying this TCR beta chain has ten or more counts. The antigen remains undetermined. TCRdb re-called the 5' RACE reads through MiXCR, storing one row per CDR3 protein. Among around 230,000 distinct CDR3 sequences listed, less than 10% were seen once. CDR1 DFQATT and CDR2 SNEGSKA come from the germline V gene (reference sequence). With V trimmed by 3 bases and J by 7 bases, 7 bases remained unmatched. The length of the CDR3 is 15 residues. The source of the sample is a study of CD8 T cells in ankylosing spondylitis. Study-wide results and caveats: Disease-linked clones had a CD8+ phenotype and relatively low frequency in peripheral blood. Earlier authors reported some of these motif variants in reactive arthritis synovial fluid and blood.

This receptor was taken from a male donor with ankylosing spondylitis or in good health (not recorded which). The chain uses TRBV20-1 and TRBJ1-6, with 9 bases that match TRBD1. Sample: blood, either unsorted or a sorted T cell fraction (not recorded which). This CDR3 is CSASPRTGGNSPLHF. The CDR3 bases are TGCAGTGCTAGCCCTCGAACAGGGGGCAATTCACCCCTCCACTTT.